The 30 T cell receptor beta chains below all came from one sample that was sequenced in a study of cytomegalovirus exposure and HLA in healthy donors. Both 60 Vbeta primers and 13 Jbeta primers went into the PCR. This table comes from immunoSEQ multiplex PCR, and its TCRdb copy is limited to in-frame clones, with some not included. The sample consists of approximately 170,000 clones, around 85% of them appearing once. The specimen sequenced was PBMCs. The receptors were sampled from a boy younger than 10 in good health and CMV-seronegative.

The V and J genes are TRBV27 and TRBJ2-3; D possibly corresponds to TRBD2 (6 bases). The CDR3 is made up of 13 amino acids. CDR1 and CDR2 from the germline V gene are MNHEY and SMNVEV (reference sequence). V was shortened by 5 bases and J by 6 bases, with 12 bases between the two germline ends. CDR3 bases: TGTGCCAGCAGTCGACCTGGGGGGGATACGCAGTATTTT. Its translation is CASSRPGGDTQYF.

The V gene is TRBV6-4, the J gene TRBJ1-5; 10 positions agree with TRBD1. This CDR3 is 18 amino acids long. Germline V gives CDR1 MRHNA, CDR2 SNTAGT. V was pared by 5 bases and J by 6 bases, with 16 bases of the junction left unmatched. CDR3 amino acids: CASSSPPPSGTGVQPQHF. CDR3 DNA sequence: TGTGCCAGCAGTTCACCTCCACCTTCCGGGACAGGGGTTCAGCCCCAGCATTTT.

V gene TRBV27 combines with J gene TRBJ2-1; 8 bases fit TRBD2. After removal of 7 bases from V and 9 bases from J, the junction contained 17 bases not matched to a gene. This CDR3 contains 16 residues. Per the germline V gene, CDR1 is MNHEY and CDR2 is SMNVEV (reference sequence). In DNA form, the CDR3 reads TGTGCCAGCACCCCCCGTCCCAGCGGGGGAGGGGGTGAGCAGTTCTTC. This sequence encodes CASTPRPSGGGGEQFF.

The chain carries TRBV30 and TRBJ1-2; D is possibly TRBD1 (5 bases). This CDR3 is 14 amino acids long. CDR1 is GTSNPN and CDR2 is SVGIG in the germline V gene (reference sequence). Deletions cut 4 bases from V and 2 bases from J, with 14 bases between. CDR3 region: CAWIAQGSNYGYTF. CDR3 sequence (DNA): TGTGCCTGGATCGCTCAGGGATCAAACTATGGCTACACCTTC.

The V and J genes are TRBV6-9 and TRBJ2-2, with D hard to call. Trimming removed 5 bases at V and 3 bases at J, with 16 bases between. The germline V gene encodes CDR1 MNHGY and CDR2 SVAAGI. This CDR3 contains 16 residues. CDR3 region: CASSGPGVSYTGELFF. The CDR3 region has the DNA TGTGCCAGCAGTGGCCCCGGAGTTTCCTACACCGGGGAGCTGTTTTTT.

The chain uses TRBV9 and TRBJ1-1, with D perhaps matching TRBD1 (6 bases). CDR3 length equals 17 residues. Germline V gene sequence: CDR1 SGDLS, CDR2 YYNGEE. Between the trimmed V and J ends, which lost 0 bases and 5 bases, there was a span of 20 bases. The CDR3, as DNA: TGTGCCAGCAGCGTAGGACCTTACAGGGTTTTACGTACTGAAGCTTTCTTT. Translated: CASSVGPYRVLRTEAFF.

The genes are TRBV30 and TRBJ1-2, with 7 bases fitting TRBD1. The CDR3 totals 14 residues. Trimming took 4 bases from V and 5 from J; bases not matched to a gene: 10. CDR1 and CDR2 from the germline V gene are GTSNPN and SVGIG (reference sequence). CDR3 DNA: TGTGCCTGGACCCGGGACAGCGAAAAATATGGCTACACCTTC. This codes for CAWTRDSEKYGYTF.

In the case of this clone: One end of the junction varies from germline; a read error may be responsible. This chain connects TRBV7-9 to TRBJ1-2; D remains ambiguous. The CDR3 has 12 residues. Germline CDR1 reads SEHNR; CDR2 reads FQNEAQ (reference sequence). CDR3 nucleotides: TGTTCCAGCAGCTTAGGACGGGATGGCTACACCTTC. It codes for CSSSLGRDGYTF.

The sample holds one count of this clone. This sequence joins TRBV2 and TRBJ2-2, with 8 bases that match TRBD1. Germline V lookup: CDR1 SNHLY, CDR2 FYNNEI. With V trimmed by 10 bases and J by 4 bases, 14 bases remained unmatched. The CDR3 loop spans 16 amino acids. CDR3 loop: CAITSGQGAFTGELFF. The CDR3 DNA is TGTGCCATCACTTCCGGACAGGGAGCCTTCACCGGGGAGCTGTTTTTT.

This chain connects TRBV2 to TRBJ2-1; D may be TRBD1 (6 bases). CDR3 length: 12 amino acids. In germline, CDR1 is SNHLY, CDR2 FYNNEI. The V and J ends lost 11 bases and 7 bases respectively, with 15 bases between them. In nucleotides, the CDR3 is TGTGCCTCACAGACAGGTATGAATGAGCAGTTCTTC. Encoded protein: CASQTGMNEQFF.

The V and J genes are TRBV28 and TRBJ2-7; D gene unclear. Germline V gene sequence: CDR1 MDHEN, CDR2 SYDVKM. CDR3 length: 13 residues. The CDR3, as DNA: TGTGCCAGCAGTTCCCGACTGAGCTACGAGCAGTGCGTC. It codes for CASSSRLSYEQCV.

J is TRBJ1-1 and V is TRBV29-1; D gene ambiguous. Trimming left V 7 bases short and J 7 bases short, with 13 bases between. CDR1 and CDR2 from the germline V gene are SQVTM and ANQGSEA. The CDR3 sequence is 11 residues long. In DNA form, the CDR3 reads TGCAGCGCGGCGGACGGGAATGAAGCTTTCTTT. It specifies CSAADGNEAFF.

In its sample, this clone was seen a few times. This chain links TRBV10-3 with TRBJ1-2; D remains unclear. CDR3 length: 13 amino acids. Trimming shortened V by 4 bases and J by 1 base, and 7 bases separated the two germline ends. Germline CDR1 and CDR2: ENHRY and SYGVKD. In DNA form, the CDR3 reads TGTGCCATCAGTGGGGCCGATAACTATGGCTACACCTTC. Amino acids: CAISGADNYGYTF.

The chain links TRBV4-1 to TRBJ2-3, with D perhaps TRBD2 (5 bases). Trimming removed 8 bases from V and 5 bases from J, with 5 bases in between. The germline V gene has CDR1 MGHRA and CDR2 YSYEKL. CDR3 length equals 10 residues. The CDR3 nucleotides are TGCGCCAGCGAGGGAGATACGCAGTATTTT. Protein sequence: CASEGDTQYF.

This sequence joins TRBV11-2 and TRBJ2-7; 9 bases align to TRBD2. This CDR3 is built from 14 residues. The junction had 11 bases not matched to a gene; V was cut back by 8 bases and J by 6 bases. Germline V lookup: CDR1 SGHAT, CDR2 FQNNGV. Written as DNA, the CDR3 is TGTGCCAGCGCGATAGCGGGAGCCCTTGGCGAGCAGTACTTC. This codes for CASAIAGALGEQYF.

The V call is TRBV7-3, the J call TRBJ2-3, with 8 positions matching TRBD2. V shed 9 bases and J 0 bases; nucleotides not matched to a gene: 11. In germline, CDR1 is SGHTA, CDR2 FQGTGA. CDR3 size: 16 residues. Written as DNA, the CDR3 is TGTGCCAGTAGCGGATCGACTAGCGCCAGCACAGATACGCAGTATTTT. Encoded protein: CASSGSTSASTDTQYF.

In this sample, this clone turned up once. This chain connects TRBV11-3 to TRBJ2-3; D uncertain. V was trimmed by 2 bases and J by 12 bases, leaving 15 bases between them. This CDR3 comprises 13 residues. Germline V gives CDR1 SGHNT, CDR2 YENEEA. The CDR3 DNA follows: TGTGCCAGCAGCTTAATACGGCAGGCCTTTCAGTATTTT. Its protein product is CASSLIRQAFQYF.

In its sample, this clone was seen a few times. The chain recombines TRBV5-1 with TRBJ1-5; maybe TRBD1 (5 bases). The CDR3 contains 14 residues. V shed 6 bases and J shed 6 bases, with 16 bases lying between them. CDR1 is SGHRS, CDR2 YFSETQ, per germline. The CDR3 sequence: CASTPVAGGQPQHF. In DNA, the CDR3 is TGCGCCAGCACCCCTGTTGCGGGGGGTCAGCCCCAGCATTTT.

This clone was found a few times. V gene TRBV9 combines with J gene TRBJ1-4; 12 positions agree with TRBD1. There are 17 residues in the CDR3. Germline CDR1 is SGDLS and CDR2 is YYNGEE. Losses at the gene ends were 3 bases for V and 6 bases for J; bases not matched to a gene: 9. The CDR3, as DNA: TGTGCCAGCAGCGCCGGGACAGGGGGCGCCGGGGATGAAAAACTGTTTTTT. Encoded protein: CASSAGTGGAGDEKLFF.

The gene calls are TRBV11-2 and TRBJ2-7; TRBD2 matches at 13 bases. The V gene end was trimmed by 5 bases and the J gene end by 1 base; junction bases not matched to a gene: 11. Per the germline V gene, CDR1 is SGHAT and CDR2 is FQNNGV. The CDR3 loop spans 18 amino acids. The CDR3 is CASSLRTSGGVKSYEQYV. The CDR3, as DNA: TGTGCCAGCAGCCTTCGGACTAGCGGGGGAGTCAAATCCTACGAGCAGTACGTC.

This clone was counted once. This rearrangement joins TRBV7-9 to TRBJ2-5, with D possibly TRBD2 on 7 matching bases. The DNA matches TRBJ2-7 better at its end, which makes the J call doubtful. This CDR3 has 17 residues. The germline V gene encodes CDR1 SEHNR and CDR2 FQNEAQ (reference sequence). CDR3 in amino acids: CASSPGDYMRSSYEQYF. For the CDR3, the DNA is TGTGCCAGCAGCCCAGGGGACTACATGAGGTCTAGCTACGAGCAGTACTTC.

The DNA for the CDR3 is TGCGCCAGCAGCCTTTGGGACAGAACTGCAGATACGCAGTATTTT. Its translation is CASSLWDRTADTQYF. V gene TRBV5-1 combines with J gene TRBJ2-3; 7 nucleotides agree with TRBD1. Germline lookup yields CDR1 SGHRS and CDR2 YFSETQ. The CDR3 extends over 15 amino acids. V dropped 4 bases and J dropped 4; count of bases not matched to a gene: 9.

This CDR3 is CASSFAGGPGEQYF. The CDR3 bases are TGTGCCAGCAGCTTCGCGGGAGGTCCGGGTGAGCAGTACTTC. V gene TRBV5-4 combines with J gene TRBJ2-7; TRBD2 aligns across 8 bases. J lost 7 bases, V lost 2 bases, and 8 bases had no gene match. The CDR3 length is 14 residues. Germline lookup yields CDR1 SGHNT and CDR2 YYREEE (reference sequence).

The chain has TRBV2 and TRBJ2-1; TRBD2 matches at 13 bases. The V and J ends lost 7 bases and 4 bases, in that order; junction bases with no gene match: 1. Per the germline V gene, CDR1 is SNHLY and CDR2 is FYNNEI. This CDR3 spans 14 amino acids. CDR3 residues: CASMGLAGYNEQFF. CDR3 bases: TGTGCCAGCATGGGACTAGCGGGGTACAATGAGCAGTTCTTC.

This chain links TRBV28 with TRBJ1-4; a weak D match, TRBD1 (6 bases). V lost 7 bases and J lost 3, with 21 bases in between. The germline V gene encodes CDR1 MDHEN and CDR2 SYDVKM. The CDR3 extends over 17 amino acids. This CDR3 reads CASNQAGHLSANEKLFF. The CDR3 nucleotides are TGTGCCAGCAACCAAGCGGGACATCTAAGTGCTAATGAAAAACTGTTTTTT.

The chain couples TRBV4-2 to TRBJ2-1, with D possibly being TRBD1 (6 bases). The CDR3 extends over 13 amino acids. The germline V and J ends were trimmed by 4 bases and 4 bases, with 8 bases remaining between them. Germline assignment: CDR1 LGHNA and CDR2 YNFKEQ. The CDR3 loop is CASSPTGYNEQFF. CDR3 bases: TGTGCCAGCAGCCCGACAGGATACAATGAGCAGTTCTTC.

V usage is TRBV30 and J usage is TRBJ2-1; unclear D gene. This CDR3 spans 13 amino acids. V gave up 2 bases and J gave up 3 bases, with 8 bases separating them. Germline values: CDR1 GTSNPN, CDR2 SVGIG (reference sequence). The CDR3: CAWSKLSYNEQFF. CDR3 in DNA: TGTGCCTGGAGTAAGCTAAGCTACAATGAGCAGTTCTTC.

CDR3 amino acids: CASIPGVDQPQHF. CDR3 nucleotides: TGTGCCAGCATCCCAGGGGTGGATCAGCCCCAGCATTTT. The chain uses TRBV28 and TRBJ1-5; D is perhaps TRBD1 (6 bases). The CDR3 contains 13 residues. Germline V lookup: CDR1 MDHEN, CDR2 SYDVKM. V lost 7 bases to trimming and J lost 5 bases, with 12 bases between them.

This sequence joins TRBV28 and TRBJ2-5; TRBD1 aligns across 11 bases. This CDR3 region has 14 residues. Germline CDR1 MDHEN, CDR2 SYDVKM. V lost 5 bases, J lost 10 bases, and 9 bases stayed unmatched. Here the CDR3 DNA reads TGTGCCAGCAGTCTTCGAGGGACAGGGGGGGGCCAGTACTTC. This codes for CASSLRGTGGGQYF.

This clone was found once. The chain couples TRBV5-1 to TRBJ1-6; no definite D call. The V gene's germline CDR1 is SGHRS and CDR2 YFSETQ. The V gene lost 0 bases and the J gene lost 7 bases, with 11 bases spanning the gap. This CDR3 is 15 amino acids long. CDR3 coding DNA: TGCGCCAGCAGCTTGGAAGCACTGGAGAATTCACCCCTCCACTTT. Its translation is CASSLEALENSPLHF.